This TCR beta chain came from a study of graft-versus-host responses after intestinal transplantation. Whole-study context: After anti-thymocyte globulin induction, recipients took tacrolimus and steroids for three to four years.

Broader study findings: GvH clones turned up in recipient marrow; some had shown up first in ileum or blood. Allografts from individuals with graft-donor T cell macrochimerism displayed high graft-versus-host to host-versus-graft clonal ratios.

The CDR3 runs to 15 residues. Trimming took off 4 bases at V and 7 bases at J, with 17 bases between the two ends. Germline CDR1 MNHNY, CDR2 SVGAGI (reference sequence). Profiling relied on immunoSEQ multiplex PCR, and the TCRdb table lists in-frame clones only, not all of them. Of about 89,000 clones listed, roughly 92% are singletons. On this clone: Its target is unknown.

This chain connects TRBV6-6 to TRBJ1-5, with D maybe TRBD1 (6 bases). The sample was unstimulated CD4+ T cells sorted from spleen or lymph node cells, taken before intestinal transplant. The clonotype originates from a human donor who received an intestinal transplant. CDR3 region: CASSLGLQGPQPQHF. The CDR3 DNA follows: TGTGCCAGCAGTTTGGGGCTACAGGGTCCCCAGCCCCAGCATTTT.